This TCR beta chain was sequenced in a study of blood T cell repertoires in COVID-19. Germline-derived CDR1 and CDR2 are MNHEY and SMNVEV (reference sequence). The CDR3 loop spans 15 amino acids. J was trimmed by 7 bases and V by 6 bases; bases with no gene match: 8. The method was immunoSEQ multiplex PCR; TCRdb's version includes in-frame clones alone and lacks a portion of them. This table holds approximately 70,000 clones, about nine tenths found once. The material sequenced was peripheral blood. This sequence originates from a human donor with active COVID-19. The donor label of this sample is uncertain. The chain carries TRBV27 and TRBJ1-6; 8 bases agree with TRBD1. CDR3 in DNA: TGTGCCAGCAGGACCCAGGGGGCACAAAATTCACCCCTCCACTTT. Amino acid sequence: CASRTQGAQNSPLHF.